Below are 31 T cell receptor beta chains sequenced from a single sample in a study of blood T cell dynamics during melanoma immunotherapy. Clones were sequenced by immunoSEQ multiplex PCR, and TCRdb holds only the in-frame ones, with some missing. In the table there are some 25,000 clones, about 83% of which are singletons. Regarding time point: pre-treatment baseline. The starting material was blood, obtained from a patient treated with checkpoint blockade. The origin of the receptors is a human donor with melanoma.

Worth noting for this clone: Other DNA sequences of this sample code for an identical CDR3. The gene calls are TRBV2 and TRBJ2-1, with 10 nucleotides matching TRBD2. J gave up 3 bases and V 5 bases, and 10 bases lay outside the gene matches. There are 17 residues in the CDR3. Germline-derived CDR1 and CDR2 are SNHLY and FYNNEI. The CDR3: CASSYSGLAGVYNEQFF. CDR3 bases: TGTGCCAGCAGTTACTCCGGGCTAGCGGGAGTCTACAATGAGCAGTTCTTC.

The chain combines TRBV2 with TRBJ2-1, with a tentative D call TRBD2 (5 bases). Germline CDR1 SNHLY, CDR2 FYNNEI. The CDR3 totals 14 residues. V dropped 3 bases and J dropped 7 bases, with 13 bases sitting between them. The CDR3 DNA reads as TGTGCCAGCAGTGAGCAGCTAGCTGGAAATGAGCAGTTCTTC. Its translation is CASSEQLAGNEQFF.

Judged by abundance, this clone is medium-sized. J is TRBJ1-1 and V is TRBV9, with D uncertain. Germline lookup yields CDR1 SGDLS and CDR2 YYNGEE. V was clipped by 2 bases and J by 4 bases, with 9 bases between them. This CDR3 is built from 13 residues. This CDR3 is CASSVMMGTEAFF. DNA of the CDR3: TGTGCCAGCAGCGTTATGATGGGCACTGAAGCTTTCTTT.

This clone was observed once. The V call is TRBV7-3, the J call TRBJ1-1, with 8 bases matching TRBD1. The CDR3 sequence is 15 residues long. CDR1 and CDR2 from the germline V gene are SGHTA and FQGTGA. The trim removed 5 bases at V and 1 base at J, leaving 6 bases unmatched. This chain's CDR3 is CASSRQGPANTEAFF. CDR3 nucleotides: TGTGCCAGCAGCAGACAGGGGCCCGCGAACACTGAAGCTTTCTTT.

The rearrangement uses TRBV15 and TRBJ2-2, with D tentatively TRBD2 (5 bases). The germline CDR1 and CDR2 sequences are LNHNV and YYDKDF (reference sequence). The CDR3 is 14 amino acids. V lost 5 bases, J lost 9 bases, and 16 bases lay in between. CDR3 amino acids: CATSSGLFARELFF. For the CDR3, the DNA is TGTGCCACCAGCTCAGGACTCTTCGCTCGGGAGCTGTTTTTT.

This clone was recorded once. The rearrangement uses TRBV27 and TRBJ2-1; D ambiguous. The ends were cut back, 0 bases at V and 0 bases at J, with 9 bases in the middle. Germline lookup yields CDR1 MNHEY and CDR2 SMNVEV (reference sequence). This CDR3 spans 16 amino acids. CDR3 in amino acids: CASSLSHIVSYNEQFF. CDR3 DNA sequence: TGTGCCAGCAGTTTATCCCATATCGTCTCCTACAATGAGCAGTTCTTC.

The chain joins TRBV21-1 to TRBJ2-1; the D call of TRBD1 is as the table states it, not checked on the DNA. TRBV21-1 constitutes a pseudogene. This CDR3 contains 15 residues. The CDR3 region has the DNA TGTGCCAGCAGCCCGGACAGGGGTTCCTACAATGAGCAGTTCTTC. Protein sequence: CASSPDRGSYNEQFF.

The rearrangement joins TRBV19 to TRBJ2-1; D could derive from TRBD1 or TRBD2 (5 bases each). Germline V gives CDR1 LNHDA, CDR2 SQIVND (reference sequence). V was pared by 6 bases and J by 6 bases, with 18 bases between. This CDR3 comprises 15 residues. CDR3 loop: CASSPGRPPLNEQFF. The CDR3 bases are TGTGCCAGTAGCCCGGGACGTCCCCCCCTCAATGAGCAGTTCTTC.

The genes are TRBV28 and TRBJ2-7; possibly TRBD2 for D (7 bases). CDR1 MDHEN and CDR2 SYDVKM come from the germline V gene. CDR3 length: 12 amino acids. Between the trimmed V and J ends, which lost 2 bases and 6 bases, there was a span of 8 bases. CDR3 sequence: CASSLGGAEQYF. As DNA, the CDR3 is TGTGCCAGCAGTTTAGGGGGGGCCGAGCAGTACTTC.

On this clone: This sample includes further DNA sequences coding for the same CDR3. The chain has TRBV18 and TRBJ2-7; 12 nucleotides align to TRBD2. This CDR3 region has 14 residues. Germline CDR1 reads KGHSH; CDR2 reads LQKENI. Losses at the gene ends were 3 bases for V and 5 bases for J; bases not matched to a gene: 2. CDR3 amino acids: CASSPTSGSNEQYF. The CDR3 DNA reads TGTGCCAGCTCACCGACTAGCGGGAGCAACGAGCAGTACTTC.

CDR3 region: CARSLWGARTPDALELFF. CDR3 bases: TGTGCCAGAAGCTTGTGGGGGGCCCGGACCCCCGACGCCCTGGAGCTGTTTTTT. This chain uses TRBV5-3 with TRBJ2-2; perhaps D is TRBD1 or TRBD2 (6 bases each). TRBV5-3 is identified as an open reading frame with a role that is uncertain. The V end was cut by 1 base, the J end by 10 bases, with 26 bases between. CDR3 length: 18 residues.

The V gene is TRBV5-1, the J gene TRBJ2-7, with 8 nucleotides matching TRBD1. V dropped 4 bases and J dropped 5; count of bases not matched to a gene: 8. The CDR3 length is 14 residues. Germline CDR1 is SGHRS and CDR2 is YFSETQ. The CDR3 protein is CASSLGQVADEQYF. DNA for the CDR3: TGCGCCAGCAGCCTGGGACAGGTGGCCGACGAGCAGTACTTC.

J is TRBJ1-5 and V is TRBV7-9, with D maybe TRBD1 (5 bases). The germline V gene has CDR1 SEHNR and CDR2 FQNEAQ (reference sequence). The CDR3 length is 13 residues. V lost 3 bases to trimming and J lost 3 bases, with 6 bases between them. The CDR3 is CASSLTDNQPQHF. The CDR3 nucleotides read TGTGCCAGCAGCTTGACAGACAATCAGCCCCAGCATTTT.

V and J are TRBV13 and TRBJ2-5; D uncertain. The DNA end favors TRBJ2-7, so the J call may be wrong. Germline V gives CDR1 PRHDT, CDR2 FYEKMQ (reference sequence). CDR3 length equals 12 residues. The DNA of the CDR3 is TGTGCCAGCAGCTTAGCCCCCTACGAGCAGTACTTC. Translating it yields CASSLAPYEQYF.

The chain couples TRBV11-2 to TRBJ2-7, with no clear D. In germline, CDR1 is SGHAT, CDR2 FQNNGV. The V and J ends lost 2 bases and 2 bases respectively, with 10 bases between them. The CDR3 runs 14 residues. CDR3 bases: TGTGCCAGCAGCTTACTTGCCGATCCCTACGAGCAGTACTTC. Its translation is CASSLLADPYEQYF.

The genes are TRBV15 and TRBJ2-7, with D perhaps TRBD1 (5 bases). Trimming pared 0 bases from V and 3 bases from J, leaving 15 bases between. CDR3 length equals 16 residues. Germline V gene sequence: CDR1 LNHNV, CDR2 YYDKDF (reference sequence). This CDR3 reads CATSRDYPPDSYEQYF. The DNA for the CDR3 is TGTGCCACCAGCAGAGACTATCCCCCTGACAGCTACGAGCAGTACTTC. Using reference TRBV15 and TRBJ2-7 for the parts outside the CDR3, the full variable domain is DAMVIQNPRYQVTQFGKPVTLSCSQTLNHNVMYWYQQKSSQAPKLLFHYYDKDFNNEADTPDNFQSRRPNTSFCFLDIRSPGLGDTAMYLCATSRDYPPDSYEQYFGPGTRLTVT.

The rearrangement joins TRBV2 to TRBJ2-2; no definite D call. V was shortened by 0 bases and J by 3 bases, with 14 bases between the two germline ends. From germline, CDR1 is SNHLY and CDR2 FYNNEI. The CDR3 sequence is 17 residues long. The CDR3 DNA is TGTGCCAGCAGTGAAGCATGGTACAAGGATGACACCGGGGAGCTGTTTTTT. This gives the protein CASSEAWYKDDTGELFF. Using reference TRBV2 and TRBJ2-2 for the parts outside the CDR3, the full variable domain is EPEVTQTPSHQVTQMGQEVILRCVPISNHLYFYWYRQILGQKVEFLVSFYNNEISEKSEIFDDQFSVERPDGSNFTLKIRSTKLEDSAMYFCASSEAWYKDDTGELFFGEGSRLTVL.

This chain links TRBV11-2 with TRBJ2-3, with D tentatively TRBD1 or TRBD2 (6 bases each). Trimming pared 5 bases from V and 5 bases from J, leaving 20 bases between. Germline CDR1 reads SGHAT; CDR2 reads FQNNGV. This CDR3 is built from 16 residues. CDR3: CASSLGPTGRGDTQYF. The DNA for the CDR3 is TGTGCCAGCAGCCTAGGCCCCACAGGGCGGGGAGATACGCAGTATTTT.

V is TRBV29-1 and J is TRBJ1-2; the D gene is possibly TRBD1 (5 bases). Germline V gene data show CDR1 as SQVTM and CDR2 as ANQGSEA. V was clipped by 6 bases and J by 4 bases, with 12 bases between them. The CDR3 contains 12 residues. CDR3 DNA sequence: TGCAGCGTCCTGGATCAGGGCTATGGCTACACCTTC. Translated: CSVLDQGYGYTF. The full variable domain, its missing parts supplied by reference TRBV29-1 and TRBJ1-2, is SAVISQKPSRDICQRGTSLTIQCQVDSQVTMMFWYRQQPGQSLTLIATANQGSEATYESGFVIDKFPISRPNLTFSTLTVSNMSPEDSSIYLCSVLDQGYGYTFGSGTRLTVV.

The chain carries TRBV5-1 and TRBJ1-3; TRBD1 is a possible D gene (6 bases). Germline V gives CDR1 SGHRS, CDR2 YFSETQ. Trimming left V 9 bases short and J 0 bases short, with 10 bases between. This CDR3 is 13 amino acids long. The chain's CDR3 is CATTDSSGNTIYF. DNA for the CDR3: TGCGCCACCACGGACAGCTCTGGAAACACCATATATTTT.

The chain joins TRBV7-2 to TRBJ2-5; 10 bases align to TRBD1. The end of the DNA aligns better with TRBJ2-7, so the J call may be wrong. The CDR3 totals 14 residues. CDR1 and CDR2 from the germline V gene are SGHTA and FQGNSA. The DNA of the CDR3 is TGTGCCAGCAGCTACCGGGACAGGGGACGCGAGCAGTACTTC. Translated, it gives CASSYRDRGREQYF.

The gene calls are TRBV5-8 and TRBJ2-7; D is possibly TRBD1 (6 bases). CDR1 is SGHTS, CDR2 YDEGEE, per germline. V was pared by 0 bases and J by 5 bases, with 9 bases between. The CDR3 has 13 residues. CDR3: CASSLVQGHEQYF. In DNA form, the CDR3 reads TGTGCCAGCAGCTTGGTACAGGGCCACGAGCAGTACTTC.

The rearrangement links TRBV18 to TRBJ2-7, with 10 bases fitting TRBD2. Germline-derived CDR1 and CDR2 are KGHSH and LQKENI. This CDR3 has 15 residues. V shed 3 bases and J 7 bases; nucleotides not matched to a gene: 9. The CDR3 reads CASSPRTSGLGEQYF. In DNA, the CDR3 is TGTGCCAGCTCACCTCGGACTAGCGGTCTGGGGGAGCAGTACTTC. Drawing the rest from reference TRBV18 and TRBJ2-7, the complete variable domain is NAGVMQNPRHLVRRRGQEARLRCSPMKGHSHVYWYRQLPEEGLKFMVYLQKENIIDESGMPKERFSAEFPKEGPSILRIQQVVRGDSAAYFCASSPRTSGLGEQYFGPGTRLTVT.

Notes on this clone: One end of the junction is discordant with germline, which a read error may explain. The rearrangement links TRBV28 to TRBJ2-7, with TRBD2 as a possible D gene (6 bases). CDR3 length: 16 amino acids. Germline V lookup: CDR1 MDHEN, CDR2 SYDVKM. As DNA, the CDR3 is TGTGCCAGCAGTTTATGGGGATCGGGGGAGGCCGAAGGGTTCAACTTC. This encodes CASSLWGSGEAEGFNF.

The V call is TRBV9, the J call TRBJ2-7; D is unclear. CDR3 size: 15 residues. Germline CDR1 is SGDLS and CDR2 is YYNGEE. Between the trimmed V and J ends, which lost 4 bases and 3 bases, there was a span of 17 bases. Written as DNA, the CDR3 is TGTGCCAGCAGCCCCCGGTCGGAGCCAAGCTACGAGCAGTACTTC. Its protein product is CASSPRSEPSYEQYF.

The V gene is TRBV5-1, the J gene TRBJ2-1, with a weak D call TRBD2 (5 bases). The ends were cut back, 0 bases at V and 5 bases at J, with 15 bases in the middle. This CDR3 is built from 16 residues. Germline V gene sequence: CDR1 SGHRS, CDR2 YFSETQ. As DNA, the CDR3 is TGCGCCAGCAGCTTGGGTCAGGCAGCTAGCCACAATGAGCAGTTCTTC. It yields the protein CASSLGQAASHNEQFF.

This chain joins TRBV11-3 and TRBJ2-4; weak D call: TRBD1 (5 bases). Germline V gene data show CDR1 as SGHNT and CDR2 as YENEEA. This CDR3 spans 20 amino acids. V lost 0 bases to trimming and J lost 0 bases, with 21 bases between them. CDR3 DNA sequence: TGTGCCAGCAGCTTAGATCCAGACAGATCTGTTTGTTTAGCCAAAAACATTCAGTACTTC. Amino acids: CASSLDPDRSVCLAKNIQYF.

The chain couples TRBV28 to TRBJ1-5; no reliable D call. CDR1 is MDHEN and CDR2 is SYDVKM in the germline V gene. There are 11 residues in the CDR3. V shed 3 bases and J shed 13 bases, with 10 bases lying between them. Here the CDR3 reads CASSFSPKQHF. The CDR3, as DNA: TGTGCCAGCAGTTTTAGCCCCAAACAGCATTTT. Based on the CDR3 plus reference TRBV28 and TRBJ1-5, the full variable domain is DVKVTQSSRYLVKRTGEKVFLECVQDMDHENMFWYRQDPGLGLRLIYFSYDVKMKEKGDIPEGYSVSREKKERFSLILESASTNQTSMYLCASSFSPKQHFGDGTRLSIL.

The chain carries TRBV6-1 and TRBJ2-5; D is ambiguous. The CDR3 covers 12 residues. V lost 0 bases, J lost 7 bases, and 6 bases lay in between. Germline CDR1 MNHNS, CDR2 SASEGT. CDR3 in amino acids: CASSEARTTQYF. The CDR3 DNA follows: TGTGCCAGCAGTGAAGCGCGGACGACCCAGTACTTC.

This chain uses TRBV28 with TRBJ2-4; TRBD1 or TRBD2 may be the D gene (5 bases each). Germline V gene lookup returns CDR1 MDHEN and CDR2 SYDVKM. The CDR3 covers 13 residues. With 6 bases removed from V and 6 bases from J, the gap between germline ends came to 12 bases. The CDR3 sequence is CASRIGAGNIQYF. The CDR3 DNA follows: TGTGCCAGCAGGATTGGGGCGGGAAACATTCAGTACTTC.

This clone has a handful of counts. V is TRBV2 and J is TRBJ2-7, with TRBD2 matching 13 bases. In germline, CDR1 is SNHLY, CDR2 FYNNEI. The CDR3 extends over 14 amino acids. With 6 bases clipped from V and 5 bases from J, the junction kept 4 bases outside the gene matches. CDR3: CASRRTSGGNEQYF. CDR3 sequence (DNA): TGTGCCAGCAGAAGGACTAGCGGGGGCAACGAGCAGTACTTC.